Listed below are T cell receptor beta chains from one sample, sequenced in a study of blood T cell repertoires in COVID-19. The assay was immunoSEQ multiplex PCR, and TCRdb's table has in-frame clones only and misses some. Of some 90,000 clones in the sample, approximately 80% are singletons; the top ten hold approximately 11%. Material: peripheral blood. The receptors here all came from a man between 65 and 85 years old with active or convalescent COVID-19. Both conserved end residues are part of each CDR3. The D gene is left open where the match is weak. The listing skips clone size in some rows; elsewhere it reads once, few, many or a size class.

J gene	V gene	clone size	D gene	CDR3 DNA	CDR3 protein
TRBJ2-5	TRBV7-3	-	TRBD2	TGTGCCAGCAGCCCCGAGAGGGGTGCGGGGGGAGGGGAGACCCAGTACTTC	CASSPERGAGGGETQYF
TRBJ2-3	TRBV9	few	-	TGTGCCAGCAGCGTAGGCGGGACAGATACGCAGTATTTT	CASSVGGTDTQYF
TRBJ1-2	TRBV5-1	-	TRBD1	TGCGCCAGCAGCTTGGCGGGACAGTACTATGGCTACACCTTC	CASSLAGQYYGYTF
TRBJ1-6	TRBV7-2	few	-	TGTGCCAGCAGCTTAGATGAGACAGTTACACCCCTCCACTTT	CASSLDETVTPLHF
TRBJ1-2	TRBV2	-	-	TGTGCCAGCAGTGAGGTTAAGGGAAGGGGCTATGGCTACACCTTC	CASSEVKGRGYGYTF
TRBJ2-2	TRBV23-1	-	-	TGCGCCAGCAGTCACTACTCAGGGGCCCCGAACACCGGGGAGCTGTTTTTT	CASSHYSGAPNTGELFF
TRBJ1-1	TRBV12-5	-	-	TGTGCTAGTGGGCGGACACCTGGGATGAACACTGAAGCTTTCTTT	CASGRTPGMNTEAFF
TRBJ1-2	TRBV11-2	-	-	TGTGCCAGCAGCTTAGGATCGGGGAACTATGGCTACACCTTC	CASSLGSGNYGYTF
TRBJ2-3	TRBV18	-	TRBD2	TGTGCCAGCTCACCACCTAGCGGGGGTGTAGATACGCAGTATTTT	CASSPPSGGVDTQYF
TRBJ2-2	TRBV20-1	-	-	TGCAGTGCTAGTAGGGGCACCGGGGAGCTGTTTTTT	CSASRGTGELFF
TRBJ2-7	TRBV11-2	-	-	TGTGCCAGCAGCAAACGGCGGGACTTGTTTTACGAGCAGTACTTC	CASSKRRDLFYEQYF
TRBJ1-5	TRBV30	-	-	TGTGCCTGGCATCCTCAACCGGACTTTCCAGCTTCATATAGCAATCAGCCCCAGCATTTT	CAWHPQPDFPASYSNQPQHF
TRBJ1-2	TRBV27	-	-	TGTGCCAGCAGTCAGAACGCTAACTATGGCTACACCTTC	CASSQNANYGYTF
TRBJ2-1	TRBV24-1	-	TRBD2	TGTGCCACCAGCGGACCGGGACTAGCCTCCTACAATGAGCAGTTCTTC	CATSGPGLASYNEQFF
TRBJ2-7	TRBV6-5	-	-	TGTGCCAGCAAGGGGTCTACCTACGAGCAGTACTTC	CASKGSTYEQYF
TRBJ2-3	TRBV14	-	TRBD2	TGTGCCAGCAGCCAAGATATTTACGGGGGGGCCCGGGATACGCAGTATTTT	CASSQDIYGGARDTQYF
TRBJ1-2	TRBV6-5	-	TRBD1	TGTGCCAGCAGTAAGGACAGGGAAAACTATGGCTACACCTTC	CASSKDRENYGYTF
TRBJ2-7	TRBV5-1	-	-	TGCGCCAGCAGTAATAGCAACGAGCAGTACTTC	CASSNSNEQYF
TRBJ2-5	TRBV4-1	once	-	TGCGCCAGCAGCCAAGAGAGTAGCATATCCCCAGAGACCCAGTACTTC	CASSQESSISPETQYF
TRBJ2-2	TRBV6-2/TRBV6-3	-	-	TGTGCCAGCAGTTACACCCAGGGACACGTAACCGGGGAGCTGTTTTTT	CASSYTQGHVTGELFF